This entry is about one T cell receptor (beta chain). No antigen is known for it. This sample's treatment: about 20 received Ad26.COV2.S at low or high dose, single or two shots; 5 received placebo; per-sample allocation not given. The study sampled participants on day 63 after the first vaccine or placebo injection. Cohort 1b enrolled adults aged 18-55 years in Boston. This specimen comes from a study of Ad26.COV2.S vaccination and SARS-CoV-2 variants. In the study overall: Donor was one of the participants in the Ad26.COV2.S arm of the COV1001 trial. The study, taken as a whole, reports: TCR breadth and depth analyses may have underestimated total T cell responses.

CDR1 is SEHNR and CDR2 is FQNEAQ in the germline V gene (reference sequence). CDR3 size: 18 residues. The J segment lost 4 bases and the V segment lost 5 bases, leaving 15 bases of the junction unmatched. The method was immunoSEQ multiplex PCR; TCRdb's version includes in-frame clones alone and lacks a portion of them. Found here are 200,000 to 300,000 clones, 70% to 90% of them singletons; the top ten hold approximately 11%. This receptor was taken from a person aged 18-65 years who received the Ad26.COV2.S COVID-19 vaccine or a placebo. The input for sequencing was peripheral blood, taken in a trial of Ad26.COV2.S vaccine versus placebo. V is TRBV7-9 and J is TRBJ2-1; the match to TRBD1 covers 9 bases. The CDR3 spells CASSILTKDRGSYNEQFF. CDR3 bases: TGTGCCAGCAGCATCCTAACCAAGGACAGGGGATCGTACAATGAGCAGTTCTTC.